This record looks at one TCR beta chain sequence and its context. The antigen it binds to is not known. Base qualities are not provided; no much larger clone lies one nucleotide away. According to the study, the label for this sample's time point signals: about 28 days (+/-7) after the second vaccine dose. The treatment or condition label of this sample denotes: meningococcal conjugate vaccine given as trial control. Vaccinee samples came from UK trials COV001 and COV002, including a single-blind randomized controlled phase 2/3 trial of AZD1222 (ChAdOx1 nCoV-19) in healthy adults. For TCRbeta chain sequencing, PBMC samples from trial participants were taken at day 0 and at day 28 after the second dose. The sample is drawn from a study of T cell responses to AZD1222 COVID-19 vaccine (dated by TCRdb to about 2021). For the wider study: A total of about 250 trial participants underwent TCR sequencing, of whom 200 to 220 had received two doses of AZD1222 and roughly 26 had received two doses of the MenACWY control vaccine. Enrollment into the trials was organized by age into subgroups of 18-55, 56-69 and 70-plus years, and those subgroups contained roughly 140, 27 and 60 TCR-sequenced participants, respectively. Here is what the overall study found, with its caveats: Because no samples from the day 14 peak response were available, repertoires could be characterized only after the peak T cell response. A significant rise in spike-specific TCR breadth and depth was observed after two AZD1222 doses relative to day 0 and relative to MenACWY recipients. In the small 56-69-year group, the increase in depth fell short of significance, most likely because of low power. Conclusions about previously exposed vaccinees were limited because only 5 or 6 AZD1222 recipients were SARS-CoV-2 seropositive at baseline. Participants were mostly white British and included more females than males, and it was suggested by the authors that clonal diversity may have been underestimated. Reportedly, almost half of the unique spike-specific TCRs recognized epitopes lying outside the regions that are mutated in the B.1.351 and B.1.1.7 variants. CD4 TCRs associated with the vaccine covered the entire spike protein, and the dominant responses were in regions 160-218 and 743-854.

The CDR3 regions of human TCRbeta chains were analyzed by immunosequencing. The authors processed their data as follows. TCRs in the repertoires were compared against a reference library of SARS-CoV-2-specific TCRs that had been generated with the MIRA antigen-specificity platform. Breadth meant the fraction of unique TCRs that were SARS-CoV-2-associated, whereas depth meant the fraction of total T cells that were SARS-CoV-2-associated. Using the MIRA data, each spike-specific TCR was assigned both to the spike region to which the TCR was reactive and to a CD4 or CD8 class. Log10-transformed breadth and depth values were compared by one-way ANOVA with Sidak's multiple comparisons tests. TCRdb obtained this table from immuneACCESS and retained in-frame rearrangements with V and J assigned. These tables miss some clones; where compared with another copy, unresolved V genes account for less than half of the shortfall, and the remainder is unexplained. That table is the source of V, J and clone size, and D and trimming were worked out from the DNA. The sample table shows over 200,000 clones, and around 94% are seen once. Approximately 1.5% of the sample comes from the top ten.

The source of this sequence is an adult who received the MenACWY meningococcal vaccine as a control. The specimen comprised peripheral blood, sampled 28 days after the second dose of the MenACWY control vaccine.

The CDR3 corresponds to CASSIMGAGEQFF. In nucleotides, the sequence is TGTGCCAGCAGCATTATGGGGGCGGGTGAGCAGTTCTTC. Here the chain combines TRBV7-3 and TRBJ2-1, with TRBD1 tentatively as D gene (6 bases match). V loses 5 bases of germline sequence and J loses 9 bases, and the interval between the two ends is 14 bases. Per the germline V gene, SGHTA is the CDR1 and FQGTGA is the CDR2. Its CDR3 holds 13 amino acids, cysteine through phenylalanine. The retained sequence is limited to the CDR3, 39 bases, with the frame set at the first base.